The 5 T cell receptor beta chains reported below all come from one sample, sequenced in a study of T-cell memory formation after mild COVID-19. TCRdb ran MiXCR on the 5' RACE reads and lists one entry per CDR3 protein. The top ten hold around an eighth of the sample, which has more than 400,000 distinct CDR3 sequences, about 20% seen once. The sequenced sample was PBMCs or a T cell subset sorted from them (not recorded which). The receptors shown here come from an adult woman who had mild COVID-19 (a few samples of this study predate the infection). Cell type and time point are not known.

The V call is TRBV24-1, the J call TRBJ2-1; 10 nucleotides line up with TRBD1. Trimming cost V 6 bases and J 6 bases; bases outside gene matches: 10. The germline V gene encodes CDR1 KGHDR and CDR2 SFDVKD. This CDR3 has 16 amino acids. CDR3 protein: CATSQPRDRGGNEQFF. Here the CDR3 DNA reads TGTGCCACCAGTCAGCCTCGGGACAGGGGCGGCAATGAGCAGTTCTTC.

The chain combines TRBV10-3 with TRBJ2-1; 10 nucleotides agree with TRBD2. The CDR3 consists of 17 residues. Unmatched junction bases numbered 10, after V lost 4 bases and J lost 4 bases. The V gene's germline CDR1 is ENHRY and CDR2 SYGVKD. The CDR3 region is CAISGLAGERGYNEQFF. The CDR3 DNA follows: TGTGCCATCAGTGGTCTAGCGGGAGAAAGGGGATACAATGAGCAGTTCTTC.

This clonotype was recorded a few times. The chain couples TRBV18 to TRBJ2-2, with a weak D call TRBD1 (6 bases). Germline V gene data show CDR1 as KGHSH and CDR2 as LQKENI. The CDR3 runs to 17 residues. V gave up 0 bases and J gave up 9 bases, with 20 bases separating them. The CDR3 sequence is CASSPPGQSFPPRELFF. The CDR3, as DNA: TGTGCCAGCTCACCACCTGGACAGAGCTTTCCCCCCAGGGAGCTGTTTTTT.

This clonotype showed up just a few times. The V call is TRBV5-1, the J call TRBJ2-1; D unclear. Between the trimmed V and J ends, which lost 6 bases and 11 bases, there was a span of 12 bases. CDR1 and CDR2 (germline): SGHRS, YFSETQ. This CDR3 is 11 amino acids long. CDR3 in DNA: TGCGCCAGCACCAATGCTCGTAAGCAGTTCTTC. Its protein product is CASTNARKQFF.

This clonotype was seen a handful of times. The rearrangement links TRBV12-3 or TRBV12-4 to TRBJ2-3; 12 bases align to TRBD1. V dropped 5 bases and J dropped 4; count of bases not matched to a gene: 4. This CDR3 has 15 residues. DNA of the CDR3: TGTGCCAGCAGTAACCGGGACAGGGGGCCAGATACGCAGTATTTT. Protein: CASSNRDRGPDTQYF.